This T cell receptor beta chain is drawn from a study of cytomegalovirus exposure and HLA in healthy donors. For the study at large: The roughly 130 validation repertoires used the same platform as the roughly 670 first-cohort repertoires, a later analysis reported. Broader study findings: The study designated fewer than 200 TCR beta chains cytomegalovirus-associated.

Remarks on this clone: Its target is not known.

The CDR3 loop spans 19 amino acids. Trimming cost V 5 bases and J 0 bases; bases outside gene matches: 11. Germline assignment: CDR1 SEHNR and CDR2 FQNEAQ (reference sequence). Profiling relied on immunoSEQ multiplex PCR, and the TCRdb table lists in-frame clones only, not all of them. The sample lists about 120,000 clones; about 83% were seen once. The sequencing input was PBMCs. This sequence joins TRBV7-9 and TRBJ2-7; 15 bases line up with TRBD2. The TCR was taken from a young man in good health and CMV-seronegative. CDR3 sequence reads: CASSPTGTSGRKDSYEQYF. The CDR3 DNA reads TGTGCCAGCAGCCCGACAGGGACTAGCGGGAGGAAAGACTCCTACGAGCAGTACTTC.